This T cell receptor beta chain was retrieved from a study of cytomegalovirus exposure and HLA in healthy donors. Study findings and constraints: Reports described diagnosis of cytomegalovirus status by the classifier as highly specific and sensitive.

The protocol was immunoSEQ multiplex PCR, while the TCRdb copy is restricted to in-frame clones and leaves out a portion. The table has about 58,000 clones, about 88% seen once. Regarding this clone: What it recognizes is unknown.

The CDR3 extends over 14 amino acids. After removal of 6 bases from V and 8 bases from J, the junction contained 11 bases not matched to a gene. CDR1 and CDR2 from the germline V gene are SNHLY and FYNNEI. The rearrangement joins TRBV2 to TRBJ1-2; the match to TRBD1 covers 8 bases. This TCR came from a man aged 18-30 years in good health and CMV-seronegative. Input material: PBMCs. The CDR3: CASRRPQGADGYTF. The CDR3 bases are TGTGCCAGCAGACGCCCTCAGGGGGCGGACGGCTACACCTTC.